These 17 T cell receptor beta chains share one sample of origin, sequenced in a study of T cell clonality in common variable immunodeficiency. Profiled with immunoSEQ multiplex PCR; TCRdb holds only in-frame clones, not every one. The sample shows about 40,000 clones, none of them appearing just once. The sequenced sample was peripheral blood mononuclear cells. The receptors shown here come from a person aged 18 to 70 in good health.

This clone was picked up a small number of times. The read halts 3 residues ahead of the CDR3 end, with the missing end drawn from the germline J gene. This rearrangement joins TRBV20-1 to TRBJ2-7; TRBD2 agrees at 9 bases. The CDR3 has 15 amino acids. Trimming took 6 bases from V and 6 from J; bases not matched to a gene: 15. CDR1 DFQATT and CDR2 SNEGSKA come from the germline V gene (reference sequence). Here the CDR3 reads CSAPSPAGGSSEQYF. The covered CDR3 bases are TGCAGTGCCCCATCCCCAGCGGGAGGCTCGAGCGAG.

This clone occurred many times. The read ends 3 residues before the CDR3 terminus; that terminus is restored from the germline J gene. The chain recombines TRBV19 with TRBJ2-1, with TRBD2 matching 8 bases. This CDR3 comprises 15 residues. Germline loops: CDR1 LNHDA, CDR2 SQIVND (reference sequence). The ends lost 7 bases at V and 8 bases at J; junction bases unmatched: 13. CDR3 DNA, as far as it was read: TGTGCCAGTACCCGCTGGAGCGGGAGTGAAGATGAG. Protein product: CASTRWSGSEDE. The complete CDR3 reads CASTRWSGSEDEQFF.

This clone came up many times. The CDR3 goes on 3 residues after the read ends, and that part is filled in from the germline J gene. V and J are TRBV6-1 and TRBJ1-1; TRBD1 matches 7 bases. Looked up from germline, CDR1 is MNHNS and CDR2 is SASEGT. The CDR3 loop spans 15 amino acids. After removal of 4 bases from V and 7 bases from J, the junction contained 12 bases not matched to a gene. The CDR3 protein is CASSAGQAGGSEAFF. The sequenced part of the CDR3 DNA is TGTGCCAGCAGTGCCGGACAGGCGGGGGGGAGTGAA.

This clone was observed many times. The read gets to within 3 residues of the CDR3 end, and the germline J gene fills in the rest. This chain uses TRBV29-1 with TRBJ1-1, with D uncertain. This CDR3 is built from 12 residues. Looked up from germline, CDR1 is SQVTM and CDR2 is ANQGSEA. The CDR3 is CSVVDRAGEAFF. CDR3 DNA (partial): TGCAGCGTTGTCGATAGGGCGGGGGAA.

This clone showed up many times. The CDR3 is cut off 3 residues early in the read; its end comes from the germline J gene. The chain is built from TRBV13 and TRBJ2-7; 10 bases fit TRBD2. The V gene end was trimmed by 6 bases and the J gene end by 0 bases; junction bases not matched to a gene: 5. Germline V lookup: CDR1 PRHDT, CDR2 FYEKMQ (reference sequence). The CDR3 is 15 amino acids. The part of the CDR3 DNA that was read is TGTGCCAGCAGATCTAGCGGGAGAGCCTCCTACGAG. It is translated as CASRSSGRASYE. The whole CDR3 region reads CASRSSGRASYEQYF.

Ten or more counts support this clone. Read coverage stops 3 residues before the CDR3 terminus; the germline J gene supplies the remainder. This chain links TRBV7-9 with TRBJ2-2; TRBD1 matches 7 bases. CDR3 length equals 15 residues. Unmatched junction bases numbered 5, after V lost 5 bases and J lost 2 bases. Germline CDR1 SEHNR, CDR2 FQNEAQ (reference sequence). CDR3 in amino acids: CASSPGQLNTGELFF. Partial CDR3 DNA: TGTGCCAGCAGCCCGGGACAGCTAAACACCGGGGAG.

This clone was found a few times. The CDR3 end is not reached by the read, which stops 3 residues before it; the germline J gene fills it in. The gene calls are TRBV19 and TRBJ1-5; D not resolved. Trimming removed 5 bases from V and 4 bases from J, with 9 bases in between. Germline V CDR1 and CDR2: LNHDA, SQIVND (reference sequence). The length of the CDR3 is 13 residues. The CDR3 loop is CASSVTVNQPQHF. CDR3 DNA, as far as it was read: TGTGCCAGTAGTGTCACAGTGAATCAGCCC.

This clone was detected ten times or more. The CDR3 extends 3 residues past the end of the read, so its final part is completed from the germline J gene. The J gene is TRBJ1-6, the V gene TRBV7-6, with 7 bases lining up with TRBD1. The germline V gene encodes CDR1 SGHVS and CDR2 FNYEAQ. J was trimmed by 3 bases and V by 5 bases; bases with no gene match: 10. This CDR3 region has 17 residues. CDR3 loop: CASSPRGGRSYNSPLHF. The sequenced CDR3 bases are TGTGCCAGCAGCCCGAGAGGGGGCAGGAGCTATAATTCACCC.

Ten or more counts support this clone. The CDR3 goes on 3 residues after the read ends, and that part is filled in from the germline J gene. This chain links TRBV7-9 with TRBJ1-2; 8 bases are a match to TRBD1. CDR3 length: 15 amino acids. CDR1 SEHNR and CDR2 FQNEAQ come from the germline V gene (reference sequence). V was pared by 11 bases and J by 5 bases, with 16 bases of the junction left unmatched. The part of the CDR3 DNA that was read is TGTGCCGGACAGGGAAGTAGAGATATGGGGTATGGC. As protein: CAGQGSRDMGYG. The entire CDR3 is CAGQGSRDMGYGYTF.

This clone was detected many times. The CDR3 end falls 3 residues outside the read, so it is completed with the germline J gene. V is TRBV11-2 and J is TRBJ2-7; D not certain. CDR3 size: 12 residues. Germline V gives CDR1 SGHAT, CDR2 FQNNGV. Trimming left V 5 bases short and J 1 base short, with 6 bases between. The CDR3 is CASSPSSYEQYF. The covered CDR3 bases are TGTGCCAGCAGCCCCAGTTCCTACGAG.

This clone was counted many times. The CDR3 end falls 3 residues outside the read, so it is completed with the germline J gene. The chain employs TRBV11-1 and TRBJ1-6; the D is unclear. The V and J ends lost 0 bases and 6 bases respectively, with 6 bases between them. The CDR3 is made up of 14 amino acids. Germline V gene sequence: CDR1 SGHAT, CDR2 FQDESV (reference sequence). CDR3 loop: CASSLASGNSPLHF. Partial CDR3 DNA: TGTGCCAGCAGCTTAGCGAGCGGTAATTCACCC.

This clone was seen a handful of times. The read comes to an end 3 residues before the CDR3 does, leaving the germline J gene to fill in the end. This rearrangement joins TRBV11-1 to TRBJ2-5; 7 nucleotides line up with TRBD1. Germline lookup yields CDR1 SGHAT and CDR2 FQDESV (reference sequence). The CDR3 runs 15 residues. The V and J ends lost 6 bases and 3 bases, in that order; junction bases with no gene match: 10. The covered CDR3 bases are TGTGCCAGCAGTCAAATATACAGGGGAAAAGAGACC. Amino acid sequence: CASSQIYRGKET. The CDR3 reads in full as CASSQIYRGKETQYF.

Ten or more counts support this clone. The read terminates 3 residues ahead of where the CDR3 ends, so the germline J gene completes it. The chain joins TRBV5-4 to TRBJ2-5; a weak D match, TRBD2 (7 bases). Trimming cost V 3 bases and J 7 bases, with 13 bases left between them. The CDR3 runs 13 residues. The germline CDR1 and CDR2 sequences are SGHNT and YYREEE (reference sequence). The chain's CDR3 is CASSSNREGTQYF. The sequenced part of the CDR3 DNA is TGTGCCAGCAGCTCAAACAGGGAGGGGACC.

This clone was picked up many times. The CDR3 is cut off 3 residues early in the read; its end comes from the germline J gene. This chain connects TRBV28 to TRBJ2-1; 10 bases map to TRBD2. Unmatched junction bases numbered 6, after V lost 6 bases and J lost 1 base. Per the germline V gene, CDR1 is MDHEN and CDR2 is SYDVKM. The CDR3 length is 16 residues. The part of the CDR3 DNA that was read is TGTGCCAGCAGCGCACGACTAGCGGGTTCCTACAATGAG. Translated, it gives CASSARLAGSYNE. In full, the CDR3 is CASSARLAGSYNEQFF.

This clone showed up many times. The CDR3 end falls 3 residues outside the read, so it is completed with the germline J gene. The chain uses TRBV30 and TRBJ2-7, with D unresolved. V shed 0 bases and J shed 6 bases, with 6 bases lying between them. Germline values: CDR1 GTSNPN, CDR2 SVGIG (reference sequence). CDR3 length equals 11 residues. The sequenced part of the CDR3 DNA is TGTGCCTGGAGTGTTGGCTTCGAG. This codes for CAWSVGFE. The full CDR3 sequence reads CAWSVGFEQYF.

This clone was detected ten times or more. The read gets to within 3 residues of the CDR3 end, and the germline J gene fills in the rest. This chain uses TRBV7-2 with TRBJ1-5, with 8 bases that match TRBD1. The CDR3 contains 15 residues. The ends lost 2 bases at V and 2 bases at J; junction bases unmatched: 2. Germline assignment: CDR1 SGHTA and CDR2 FQGNSA. CDR3 DNA (partial): TGTGCCAGCAGCTTAAGGGGACAGGGCAATCAGCCC. Protein product: CASSLRGQGNQP. The complete CDR3 protein is CASSLRGQGNQPQHF.

The sample holds many counts of this clone. The read terminates 3 residues ahead of where the CDR3 ends, so the germline J gene completes it. This chain uses TRBV3-1 (or the pseudogene TRBV3-2) with TRBJ2-7, with TRBD2 matching over 10 bases. The CDR3 is 15 amino acids. Germline values: CDR1 LGHDT, CDR2 YNNKEL (reference sequence). Trimming at V came to 4 bases and at J to 3 bases, leaving 6 bases not matched to a gene. The CDR3 loop is CASSPLSGRIYEQYF. The CDR3 DNA, read in part, is TGTGCCAGCAGCCCCCTTAGCGGGAGGATCTACGAG.